A single sample is the source of the 20 T cell receptor gamma chains below, sequenced in a study of γδ T cells in repeated Plasmodium falciparum infection. TCRdb re-called the multiplex PCR reads via CATT. The sample yields roughly 32,000 gamma-chain clones, almost 1.5% seen once. Gammadelta T cells were flow-sorted from PBMC into Vgamma9/Vdelta2+ and Vdelta2-negative populations for bulk analysis. The sequenced material came from gamma-delta T cells from blood. The receptors stem from a pool of human donors (malaria-infected and uninfected, not separated).

This clone has only a few counts. This likely reflects a read error, since a far larger clone is one base away. This rearrangement joins TRGV3 to TRGJ1 or TRGJ2. TCRdb leaves out the J gene; it was filled in here by matching the DNA to germline. Germline-derived CDR1 and CDR2 are VTNTFY and YDVSTARD (reference sequence). This CDR3 has 14 amino acids. CDR3 in DNA: TGCGCCACCTGGGACCGATCCCATTATTATAAGAAACTCTTT. Residues: CATWDRSHYYKKLF.

The chain links TRGV3 to TRGJP2. The J gene is absent in TCRdb and was assigned here via DNA matching to germline. Germline V CDR1 and CDR2: VTNTFY, YDVSTARD (reference sequence). Losses at the gene ends were 1 base for V and 0 bases for J; bases not matched to a gene: 11. The CDR3 length is 18 residues. The DNA for the CDR3 is TGTGCCACCTGGGACAGTCCGGGGGGTTATAGTAGTGATTGGATCAAGACGTTT. It codes for CATWDSPGGYSSDWIKTF.

This clone was recorded many times. A far larger clone is just one base off, so this is likely a read error. The sample holds other DNA sequences that translate to the same CDR3. This chain links TRGV8 with TRGJ1 or TRGJ2. Germline matching of the DNA provided the J gene here, since TCRdb leaves it blank. Germline CDR1 is VENAVY and CDR2 is YDSYNSRV. CDR3 size: 11 residues. The CDR3 bases are TGTGCTACCTGGGATAGGCACGAGAAACTCTTT. Its translation: CATWDRHEKLF.

Turning to this clone: TCRdb assigns this DNA the protein of a much larger clone, which departs from its translation at residue 9; this likely reflects a read error, and the protein shown comes from translating the DNA. CDR3 loop: CATWDVYGRLF. CDR3 in DNA: TGTGCCACCTGGGATGTGTACGGGAGACTCTTT. Called V gene: TRGV4; the J gene was not called. CDR1 is EGSTGY, CDR2 YDSYTSSV, per germline. This CDR3 contains 11 residues.

This clone showed up many times. This chain links TRGV9 with TRGJ1 or TRGJ2. TCRdb leaves out the J gene; it was filled in here by matching the DNA to germline. The J segment lost 0 bases and the V segment lost 4 bases, leaving 12 bases of the junction unmatched. CDR1 and CDR2 (germline): GITISATS, ISYDGTV (reference sequence). This CDR3 spans 16 amino acids. The CDR3 protein is CALWDPTPLNYYKKLF. In DNA form, the CDR3 reads TGTGCCTTGTGGGACCCGACCCCTCTGAATTATTATAAGAAACTCTTT.

This clone qualifies as medium-sized. This CDR3 is also generated by other DNA sequences in the sample. The rearrangement links TRGV3 to TRGJ1 or TRGJ2. This CDR3 has 13 amino acids. Germline CDR1 is VTNTFY and CDR2 is YDVSTARD (reference sequence). The junction had 3 bases not matched to a gene; V was cut back by 1 base and J by 3 bases. The CDR3 sequence is CATWDSPYYKKLF. The CDR3 region has the DNA TGTGCCACCTGGGACAGCCCTTATTATAAGAAACTCTTT.

This clone was seen at least ten times. TCRdb's listed protein matches a much larger clone and diverges from this DNA's translation at residue 5, likely through a read error; the protein shown comes from the DNA. The CDR3 nucleotides are TGTGCCTTGTGGGGGCAAAGGAAGAAACTCTTT. Protein sequence: CALWGQRKKLF. The chain links TRGV9 to TRGJ1 or TRGJ2. TCRdb leaves out the J gene; it was filled in here by matching the DNA to germline. The germline V gene has CDR1 GITISATS and CDR2 ISYDGTV (reference sequence). The CDR3 is made up of 11 amino acids. Germline trimming cut 5 bases from V and 10 bases from J; bases unmatched to any gene: 8.

This chain joins TRGV4 and TRGJ1 or TRGJ2. TCRdb carries no J gene annotation; the J gene was assigned here by matching the DNA with germline. V lost 5 bases, J lost 9 bases, and 13 bases stayed unmatched. Germline CDR1 reads EGSTGY; CDR2 reads YDSYTSSV. The CDR3 length is 13 residues. Here the CDR3 DNA reads TGTGCCACCTGGGGTCCCGATTCCTGTAAGAAACTCTTT. This gives the protein CATWGPDSCKKLF.

This clone occurred many times. It is likely a read error: a sequence one base away is far more abundant. This sample includes further DNA sequences coding for the same CDR3. The chain has TRGV9 and TRGJ1 or TRGJ2. Because TCRdb records no J gene, it was assigned here through a match of the DNA to germline. The trim removed 12 bases at V and 11 bases at J, leaving 10 bases unmatched. The CDR3 covers 9 residues. Germline loops: CDR1 GITISATS, CDR2 ISYDGTV (reference sequence). The chain's CDR3 is CALEREKLF. The CDR3 DNA follows: TGTGCCCTGGAACGGGAGAAACTCTTT.

This clone was picked up many times. This may be a read error: a much more frequent sequence differs by one nucleotide. The chain's CDR3 is CATWNKKLF. CDR3 coding DNA: TGTGCCACCTGGAACAAGAAACTCTTT. J is TRGJ1 or TRGJ2 and V is TRGV3. V was pared by 6 bases and J by 10 bases, with 3 bases of the junction left unmatched. The CDR3 length is 9 residues. The germline V gene has CDR1 VTNTFY and CDR2 YDVSTARD (reference sequence).

This clone appeared many times. V is TRGV4 and J is TRGJ1 or TRGJ2. TCRdb offers no J gene call, so here the DNA was matched to germline to obtain one. Germline-derived CDR1 and CDR2 are EGSTGY and YDSYTSSV. V trimming: 0 bases; J trimming: 6 bases; junction bases outside the gene matches: 5. The CDR3 contains 13 residues. CDR3 sequence (DNA): TGTGCCACCTGGGATGGGCGAGTTTATAAGAAACTCTTT. This codes for CATWDGRVYKKLF.

This clone appeared a few times. This sequence is one base from a far larger clone and is likely a read error. The same CDR3 is also encoded by other DNA sequences in this sample. The V and J genes are TRGV9 and TRGJP. The J gene is not listed in TCRdb, so it was assigned here from a DNA match to germline. V lost 0 bases and J lost 12; bases outside the gene matches: 14. Germline V gene sequence: CDR1 GITISATS, CDR2 ISYDGTV (reference sequence). This CDR3 is built from 18 residues. The CDR3 here is CALWEVSADVAGKKIKVF. Written as DNA, the CDR3 is TGTGCCTTGTGGGAGGTGTCGGCGGACGTTGCGGGCAAAAAAATCAAGGTATTT.

About this clone itself: The TCRdb protein, from a much larger clone, departs from this DNA's translation at residue 7, likely by read error; the protein shown derives from the DNA. The rearrangement joins TRGV9 to TRGJP. No J segment appears in TCRdb, so it was assigned here by matching the sequence to germline. The CDR3 has 18 amino acids. Trimming at V came to 4 bases and at J to 6 bases, leaving 12 bases not matched to a gene. Germline-derived CDR1 and CDR2 are GITISATS and ISYDGTV (reference sequence). The CDR3 nucleotides read TGTGCCTTGTGGGAAATCTCCCAGCCAGAGTTGGGCAAAAAAATCAAGGTATTT. Translating it yields CALWEISQPELGKKIKVF.

This clone turned up a few times. TCRdb records a much larger clone's protein for this DNA, with a difference at residue 3 that likely arises from a read error; the protein given is the translation of the DNA. The chain is built from TRGV9 and TRGJP. No J gene was available from TCRdb, and it was assigned here by a germline match of the DNA. Germline CDR1 is GITISATS and CDR2 is ISYDGTV (reference sequence). The CDR3 spans 14 residues. CDR3: CASWEAMGKKIKVF. The DNA of the CDR3 is TGTGCCTCGTGGGAGGCAATGGGCAAAAAAATCAAGGTATTT.

There are a few counts of this clone. TCRdb has a much larger clone's protein, which differs at residue 4 from the translation of this DNA, likely because of a read error; what is shown is the protein translated from the DNA. Other nucleotide sequences in the sample specify the same CDR3. The chain employs TRGV4 and TRGJ1 or TRGJ2. As TCRdb names no J gene, one was assigned here on the basis of a DNA match to germline. The germline V gene has CDR1 EGSTGY and CDR2 YDSYTSSV. The CDR3 runs to 13 residues. The CDR3 region is CATRDGPPYKKLF. CDR3 nucleotides: TGTGCCACCAGGGATGGACCCCCTTATAAGAAACTCTTT.

This clone counts as medium-sized (0.01 to 0.1%). This CDR3 is also generated by other DNA sequences in the sample. CDR3 nucleotide sequence: TGTGCCTTGTGGGAGGTTCAGTTGGAGTTGGGCAAAAAAATCAAGGTATTT. Encoded protein: CALWEVQLELGKKIKVF. The chain recombines TRGV9 with TRGJP. This CDR3 comprises 17 residues. Germline values: CDR1 GITISATS, CDR2 ISYDGTV (reference sequence). Losses at the gene ends were 1 base for V and 7 bases for J; bases not matched to a gene: 7.

In its sample, this clone was seen many times. CDR3: CATWDRLYKKLF. As DNA, the CDR3 is TGTGCCACCTGGGATAGACTTTATAAGAAACTCTTT. The chain is built from TRGV8 and TRGJ1 or TRGJ2. The CDR3 contains 12 residues. Unmatched junction bases numbered 3, after V lost 1 base and J lost 6 bases. The V gene's germline CDR1 is VENAVY and CDR2 YDSYNSRV.

A remark on this clone: TCRdb attributes to this sequence the protein of a much larger clone, which differs from the DNA translation at residue 2; a read error is likely, and the protein displayed is translated from the DNA. The J gene is TRGJP1, the V gene TRGV9. Here the J gene was assigned by germline matching of the DNA, as TCRdb has none. CDR3 length equals 13 residues. Looked up from germline, CDR1 is GITISATS and CDR2 is ISYDGTV (reference sequence). The CDR3 reads CTLWDSTGWFKIF. The CDR3 nucleotides are TGTACCTTGTGGGATTCAACTGGTTGGTTCAAGATATTT.

This clone was seen at least ten times. The rearrangement uses TRGV5 and TRGJ1 or TRGJ2. V trimming: 1 base; J trimming: 3 bases; junction bases outside the gene matches: 3. This CDR3 has 13 amino acids. Germline V gene lookup returns CDR1 VINAFY and CDR2 YDVSNSKD. The CDR3 sequence is CATWDRTYYKKLF. The CDR3 DNA follows: TGTGCCACCTGGGACAGAACTTATTATAAGAAACTCTTT.

This clone turned up a few times. TCRdb's entry gives the protein of a much larger clone, which mismatches this DNA's translation at residue 3, likely from a read error; the protein reported here is translated from the DNA. The chain recombines TRGV3 with TRGJ1 or TRGJ2. TCRdb supplies no J gene; here it was assigned by aligning the nucleotide sequence to germline. Germline V gene sequence: CDR1 VTNTFY, CDR2 YDVSTARD (reference sequence). The CDR3 contains 13 residues. The CDR3 sequence: CAPWHSFYYKKLF. The DNA of the CDR3 is TGTGCCCCCTGGCACTCCTTTTATTATAAGAAACTCTTT.